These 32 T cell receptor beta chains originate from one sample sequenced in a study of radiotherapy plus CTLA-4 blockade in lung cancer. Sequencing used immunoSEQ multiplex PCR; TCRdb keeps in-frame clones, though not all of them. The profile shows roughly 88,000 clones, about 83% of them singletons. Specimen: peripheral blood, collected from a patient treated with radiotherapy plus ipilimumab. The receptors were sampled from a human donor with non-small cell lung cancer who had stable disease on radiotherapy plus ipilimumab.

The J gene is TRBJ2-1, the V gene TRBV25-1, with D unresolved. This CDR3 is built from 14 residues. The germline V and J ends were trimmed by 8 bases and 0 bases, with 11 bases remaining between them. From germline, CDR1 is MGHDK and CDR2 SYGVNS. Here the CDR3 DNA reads TGTGCCAGCGGAATACCAAGCTCCTACAATGAGCAGTTCTTC. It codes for CASGIPSSYNEQFF.

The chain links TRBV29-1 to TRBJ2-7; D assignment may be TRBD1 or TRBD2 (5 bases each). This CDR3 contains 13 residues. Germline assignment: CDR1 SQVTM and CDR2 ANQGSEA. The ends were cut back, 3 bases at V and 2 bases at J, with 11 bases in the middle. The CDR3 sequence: CSVESEGPYEQYF. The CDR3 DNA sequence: TGCAGCGTTGAGAGCGAGGGACCCTACGAGCAGTACTTC.

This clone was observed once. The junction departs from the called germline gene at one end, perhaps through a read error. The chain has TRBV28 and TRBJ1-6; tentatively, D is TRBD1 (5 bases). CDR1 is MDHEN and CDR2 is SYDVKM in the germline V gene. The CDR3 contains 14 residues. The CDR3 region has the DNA TGTGCCAGCAGCCCCCGACAGATGAATTCGCCCCTCCACTTT. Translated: CASSPRQMNSPLHF.

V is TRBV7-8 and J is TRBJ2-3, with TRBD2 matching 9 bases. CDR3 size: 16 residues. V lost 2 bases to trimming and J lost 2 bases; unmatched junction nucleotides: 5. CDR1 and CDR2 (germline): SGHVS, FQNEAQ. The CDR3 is CASSLRLAGLTDTQYF. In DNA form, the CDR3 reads TGTGCCAGCAGCTTAAGGCTAGCGGGGCTCACAGATACGCAGTATTTT.

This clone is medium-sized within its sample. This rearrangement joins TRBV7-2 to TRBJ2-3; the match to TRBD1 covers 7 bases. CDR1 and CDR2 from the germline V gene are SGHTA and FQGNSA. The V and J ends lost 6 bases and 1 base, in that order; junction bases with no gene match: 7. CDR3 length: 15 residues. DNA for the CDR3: TGTGCCAGCAGACGAAACAGGGGTGGCACAGATACGCAGTATTTT. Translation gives CASRRNRGGTDTQYF.

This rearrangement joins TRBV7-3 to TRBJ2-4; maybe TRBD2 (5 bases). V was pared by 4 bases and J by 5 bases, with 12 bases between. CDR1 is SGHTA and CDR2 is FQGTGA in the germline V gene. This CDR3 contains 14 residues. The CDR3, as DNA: TGTGCCAGCAGCTCTCGGACTGGAGAAAACATTCAGTACTTC. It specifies CASSSRTGENIQYF.

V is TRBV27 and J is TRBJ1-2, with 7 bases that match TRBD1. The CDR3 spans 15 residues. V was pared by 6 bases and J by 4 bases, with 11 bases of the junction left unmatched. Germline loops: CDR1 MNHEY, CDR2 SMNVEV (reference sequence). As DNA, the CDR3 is TGTGCCAGCAGATATGATACCGGGACAGCCTATGGCTACACCTTC. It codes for CASRYDTGTAYGYTF.

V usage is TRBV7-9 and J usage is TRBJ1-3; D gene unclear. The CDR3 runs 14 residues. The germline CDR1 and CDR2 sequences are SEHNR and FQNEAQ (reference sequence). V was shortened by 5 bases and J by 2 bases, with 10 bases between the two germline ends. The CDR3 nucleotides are TGTGCCAGCAGCCCCCGGGCAACTGGAAACACCATATATTTT. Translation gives CASSPRATGNTIYF.

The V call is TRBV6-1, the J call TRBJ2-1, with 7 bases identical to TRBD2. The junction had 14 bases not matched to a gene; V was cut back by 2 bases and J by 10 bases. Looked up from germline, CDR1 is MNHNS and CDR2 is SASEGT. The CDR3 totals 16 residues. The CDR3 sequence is CASSERASGPWTEQFF. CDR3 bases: TGTGCCAGCAGTGAAAGGGCTAGCGGTCCGTGGACAGAGCAGTTCTTC.

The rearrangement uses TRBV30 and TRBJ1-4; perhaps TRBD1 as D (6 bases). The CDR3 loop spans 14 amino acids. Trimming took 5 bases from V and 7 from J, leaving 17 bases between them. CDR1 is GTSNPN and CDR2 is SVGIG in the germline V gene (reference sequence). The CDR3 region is CAWSLTGHTEKLFF. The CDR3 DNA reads TGTGCCTGGTCCTTGACAGGCCATACTGAAAAACTGTTTTTT.

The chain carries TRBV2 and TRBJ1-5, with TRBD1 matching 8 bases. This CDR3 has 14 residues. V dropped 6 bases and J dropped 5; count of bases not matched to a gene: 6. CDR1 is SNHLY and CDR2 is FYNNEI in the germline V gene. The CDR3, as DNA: TGTGCCAGCAGAGCAGGGGGCAGGTATCAGCCCCAGCATTTT. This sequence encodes CASRAGGRYQPQHF.

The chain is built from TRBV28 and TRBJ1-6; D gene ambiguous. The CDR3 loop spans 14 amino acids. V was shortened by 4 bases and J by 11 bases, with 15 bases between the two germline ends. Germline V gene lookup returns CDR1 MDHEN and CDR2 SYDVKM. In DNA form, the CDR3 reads TGTGCCAGCAGTTCCTCGGACCCCAGGCCACCCCTCCACTTT. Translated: CASSSSDPRPPLHF.

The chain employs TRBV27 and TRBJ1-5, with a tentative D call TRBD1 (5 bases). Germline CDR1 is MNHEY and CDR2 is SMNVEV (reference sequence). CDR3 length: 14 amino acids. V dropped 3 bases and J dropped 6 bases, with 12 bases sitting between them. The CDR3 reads CASSLQGRGQPQHF. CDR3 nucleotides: TGTGCCAGCAGTTTGCAGGGTCGGGGTCAGCCCCAGCATTTT.

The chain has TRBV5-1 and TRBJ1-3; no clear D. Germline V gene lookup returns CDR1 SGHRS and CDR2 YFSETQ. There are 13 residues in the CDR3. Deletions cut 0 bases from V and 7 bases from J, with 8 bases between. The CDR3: CASSLDRVNTIYF. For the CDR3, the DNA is TGCGCCAGCAGCTTGGATCGTGTGAACACCATATATTTT.

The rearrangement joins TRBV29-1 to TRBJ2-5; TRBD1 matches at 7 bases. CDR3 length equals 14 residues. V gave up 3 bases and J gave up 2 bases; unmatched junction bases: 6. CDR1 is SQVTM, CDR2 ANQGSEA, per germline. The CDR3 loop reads CSVEGARGQETQYF. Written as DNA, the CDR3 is TGCAGCGTTGAGGGGGCCAGGGGGCAAGAGACCCAGTACTTC.

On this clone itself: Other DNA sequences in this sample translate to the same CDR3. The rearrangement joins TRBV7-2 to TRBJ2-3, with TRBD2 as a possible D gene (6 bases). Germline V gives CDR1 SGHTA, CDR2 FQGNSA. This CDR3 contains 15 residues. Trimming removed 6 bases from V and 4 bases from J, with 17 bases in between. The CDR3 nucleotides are TGTGCCAGCAGTTTCCGGGACTCACCCCCAGATACGCAGTATTTT. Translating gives CASSFRDSPPDTQYF.

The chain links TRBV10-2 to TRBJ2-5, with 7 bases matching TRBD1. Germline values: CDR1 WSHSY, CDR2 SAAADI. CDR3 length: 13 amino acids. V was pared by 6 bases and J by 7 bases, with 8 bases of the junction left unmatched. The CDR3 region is CASSLGQEGTQYF. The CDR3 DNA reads TGCGCCAGCAGCCTCGGACAGGAAGGGACCCAGTACTTC.

The CDR3 bases are TGTGCCAGAAGCTTCCCTAGCGGGAACACAGATACGCAGTATTTT. Protein product: CARSFPSGNTDTQYF. The rearrangement joins TRBV5-3 to TRBJ2-3, with 9 bases matching TRBD2. TRBV5-3 is known as an ORF, though its function is uncertain. The CDR3 consists of 15 residues. V shed 2 bases and J 2 bases; nucleotides not matched to a gene: 3.

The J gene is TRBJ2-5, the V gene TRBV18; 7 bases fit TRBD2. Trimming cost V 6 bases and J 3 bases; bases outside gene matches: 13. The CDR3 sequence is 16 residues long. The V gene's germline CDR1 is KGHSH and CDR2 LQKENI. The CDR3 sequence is CASSPLERGREETQYF. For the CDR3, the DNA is TGTGCCAGCTCCCCCCTGGAGCGGGGACGGGAAGAGACCCAGTACTTC.

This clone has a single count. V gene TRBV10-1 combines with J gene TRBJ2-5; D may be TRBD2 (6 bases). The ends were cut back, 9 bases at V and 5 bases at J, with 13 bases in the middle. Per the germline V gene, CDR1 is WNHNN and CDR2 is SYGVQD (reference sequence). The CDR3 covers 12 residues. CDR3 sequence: CARRDLTETQYF. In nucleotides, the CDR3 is TGCGCCAGGCGGGACTTGACGGAGACCCAGTACTTC.

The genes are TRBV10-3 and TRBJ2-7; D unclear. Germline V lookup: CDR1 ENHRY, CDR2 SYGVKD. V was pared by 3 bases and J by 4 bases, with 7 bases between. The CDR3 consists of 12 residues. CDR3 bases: TGTGCCATCAGTGACATCGGATACGAGCAGTACTTC. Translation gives CAISDIGYEQYF.

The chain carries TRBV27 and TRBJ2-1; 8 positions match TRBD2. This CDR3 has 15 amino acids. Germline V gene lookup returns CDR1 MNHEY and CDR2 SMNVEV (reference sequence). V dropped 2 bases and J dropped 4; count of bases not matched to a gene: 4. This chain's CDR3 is CASSLIAGGYNEQFF. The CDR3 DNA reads TGTGCCAGCAGTTTAATTGCGGGGGGTTACAATGAGCAGTTCTTC.

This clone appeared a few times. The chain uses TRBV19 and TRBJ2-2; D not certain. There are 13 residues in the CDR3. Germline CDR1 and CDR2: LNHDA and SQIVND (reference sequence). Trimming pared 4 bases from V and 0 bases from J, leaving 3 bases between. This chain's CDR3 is CASSTSNTGELFF. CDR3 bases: TGTGCCAGTAGTACATCGAACACCGGGGAGCTGTTTTTT. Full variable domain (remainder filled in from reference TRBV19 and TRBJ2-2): DGGITQSPKYLFRKEGQNVTLSCEQNLNHDAMYWYRQDPGQGLRLIYYSQIVNDFQKGDIAEGYSVSREKKESFPLTVTSAQKNPTAFYLCASSTSNTGELFFGEGSRLTVL.

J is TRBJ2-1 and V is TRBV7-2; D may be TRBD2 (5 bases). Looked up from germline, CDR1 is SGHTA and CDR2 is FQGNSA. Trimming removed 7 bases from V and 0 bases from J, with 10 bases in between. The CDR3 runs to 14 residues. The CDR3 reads CASTGRFSYNEQFF. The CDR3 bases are TGTGCCAGCACGGGAAGGTTCTCCTACAATGAGCAGTTCTTC.

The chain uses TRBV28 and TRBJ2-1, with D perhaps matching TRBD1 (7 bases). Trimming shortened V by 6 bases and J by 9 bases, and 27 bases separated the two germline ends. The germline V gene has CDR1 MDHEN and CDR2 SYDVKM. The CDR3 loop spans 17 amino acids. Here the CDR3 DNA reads TGTGCCAGCAGGGAACCCGGGCGACCCCAGGGGGGTAGTGAGCAGTTCTTC. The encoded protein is CASREPGRPQGGSEQFF.

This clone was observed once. CDR3 sequence reads: CASSLAQGYNSPLHF. The CDR3 DNA sequence: TGCGCCAGCAGCTTGGCACAGGGCTATAATTCACCCCTCCACTTT. The chain uses TRBV5-1 and TRBJ1-6; weak D call: TRBD1 (6 bases). Looked up from germline, CDR1 is SGHRS and CDR2 is YFSETQ. The CDR3 length is 15 residues. V was pared by 0 bases and J by 3 bases, with 7 bases between.

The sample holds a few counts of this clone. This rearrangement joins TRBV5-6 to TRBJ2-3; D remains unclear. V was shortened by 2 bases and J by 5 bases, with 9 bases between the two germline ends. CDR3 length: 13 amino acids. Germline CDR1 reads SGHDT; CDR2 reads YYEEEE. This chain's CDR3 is CASSLAARDTQYF. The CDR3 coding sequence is TGTGCCAGCAGCTTAGCAGCCCGAGATACGCAGTATTTT.

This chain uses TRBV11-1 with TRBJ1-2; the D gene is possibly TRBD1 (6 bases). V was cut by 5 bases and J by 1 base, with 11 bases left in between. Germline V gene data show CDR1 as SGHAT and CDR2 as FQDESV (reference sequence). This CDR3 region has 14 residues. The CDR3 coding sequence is TGTGCCAGCAGCACTGGACAGCTTAACTATGGCTACACCTTC. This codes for CASSTGQLNYGYTF.

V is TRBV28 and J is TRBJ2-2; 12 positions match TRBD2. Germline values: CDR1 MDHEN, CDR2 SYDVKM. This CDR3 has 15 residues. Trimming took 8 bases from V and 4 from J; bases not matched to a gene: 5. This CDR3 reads CASGLAGGTTGELFF. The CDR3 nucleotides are TGTGCCAGCGGTCTAGCGGGGGGGACCACCGGGGAGCTGTTTTTT.

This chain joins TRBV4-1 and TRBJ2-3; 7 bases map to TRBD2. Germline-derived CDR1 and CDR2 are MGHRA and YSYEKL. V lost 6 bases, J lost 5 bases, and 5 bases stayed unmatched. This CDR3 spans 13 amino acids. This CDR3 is CASSQREGDTQYF. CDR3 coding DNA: TGCGCCAGCAGTCAAAGGGAGGGAGATACGCAGTATTTT.

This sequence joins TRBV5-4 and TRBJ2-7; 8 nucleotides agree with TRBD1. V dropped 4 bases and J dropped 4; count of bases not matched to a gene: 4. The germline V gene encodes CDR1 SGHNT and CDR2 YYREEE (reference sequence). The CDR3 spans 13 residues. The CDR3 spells CASSPQGAYEQYF. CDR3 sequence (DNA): TGTGCCAGCAGCCCTCAGGGGGCGTACGAGCAGTACTTC.

The CDR3 region is CASSRGRETQYF. CDR3 DNA sequence: TGCGCCAGCAGTAGAGGTAGAGAGACCCAGTACTTC. The V gene is TRBV5-1, the J gene TRBJ2-5; the D is unclear. V was clipped by 5 bases and J by 4 bases, with 9 bases between them. Germline lookup yields CDR1 SGHRS and CDR2 YFSETQ. The CDR3 spans 12 residues.